The T cell receptor beta chain under discussion was sequenced for a study of blood T cells in healthy people across ages. Study-level points and caveats: It was found that TCR beta diversity correlated strongly with the percentage of naive T cells.

Sample-barcoded 5' priming and a J-beta primer mix drove a second PCR of roughly 7 to 11 cycles. A template-switch adaptor with 12 random nucleotides tagged each cDNA molecule. TCRdb fed the 5' RACE reads into MiXCR, producing one record per CDR3 protein. The sample holds roughly 900,000 distinct CDR3 sequences, about 48% seen once. The germline V and J ends were trimmed by 1 base and 4 bases, with 11 bases remaining between them. This CDR3 is built from 14 residues. From germline, CDR1 is MGHRA and CDR2 YSYEKL. With regard to this clonotype: The antigen is not known.

The chain combines TRBV4-1 with TRBJ2-7; D is unclear. Material: blood. This TCR was sampled from a man between 25 and 39 years old in good health. The CDR3 DNA reads TGCGCCAGCAGCCAAGTGGACCACAGATACGAGCAGTACTTC. Translating it yields CASSQVDHRYEQYF.